This entry lists 22 T cell receptor beta chains sequenced from one sample in a study of PD-L1 blockade in urothelial cancer. The time point: peripheral blood 6 weeks after treatment start. Generated by immunoSEQ multiplex PCR, the TCRdb table keeps only in-frame clones and is missing some. The table has tens of thousands of clones, 82% seen once. This sample comprised PBMCs, obtained around atezolizumab (anti-PD-L1) treatment. The receptors originated from a man between 65 and 85 years old with urothelial cancer.

The gene calls are TRBV2 and TRBJ2-5, with D possibly TRBD1 on 5 matching bases. V lost 6 bases to trimming and J lost 4 bases, with 6 bases between them. CDR1 and CDR2 from the germline V gene are SNHLY and FYNNEI. This CDR3 has 11 residues. The CDR3 DNA sequence: TGTGCCAGCAGGGGGCGAGAGACCCAGTACTTC. Translation: CASRGRETQYF.

CDR3 DNA: TGTGCCAGCAGTCGGACAGGAAATCCTTTCTATGGCTACACCTTC. It specifies CASSRTGNPFYGYTF. The chain has TRBV25-1 and TRBJ1-2; 7 bases are shared with TRBD1. Germline lookup yields CDR1 MGHDK and CDR2 SYGVNS. V lost 5 bases and J lost 4; bases outside the gene matches: 10. The CDR3 runs 15 residues.

The V call is TRBV6-1, the J call TRBJ2-5, with 11 bases fitting TRBD1. Losses at the gene ends were 3 bases for V and 4 bases for J; bases not matched to a gene: 7. CDR1 is MNHNS and CDR2 is SASEGT in the germline V gene. The CDR3 spans 16 residues. The CDR3 is CASSDWTGGAGETQYF. CDR3 DNA sequence: TGTGCCAGCAGTGATTGGACAGGGGGCGCGGGAGAGACCCAGTACTTC.

The genes are TRBV5-1 and TRBJ2-1, with TRBD2 matching over 8 bases. The CDR3 is 14 amino acids. Looked up from germline, CDR1 is SGHRS and CDR2 is YFSETQ. V shed 2 bases and J 4 bases; nucleotides not matched to a gene: 2. CDR3 in amino acids: CASSFSGEYNEQFF. The CDR3, as DNA: TGCGCCAGCAGCTTTAGCGGGGAGTACAATGAGCAGTTCTTC.

The V and J genes are TRBV4-2 and TRBJ1-5; 7 bases are a match to TRBD1. The CDR3 is 16 amino acids. With V trimmed by 1 base and J by 0 bases, 3 bases remained unmatched. CDR1 is LGHNA and CDR2 is YNFKEQ in the germline V gene. CDR3 in amino acids: CASSQGTGVSNQPQHF. CDR3 coding DNA: TGTGCCAGCAGCCAAGGGACAGGTGTTAGCAATCAGCCCCAGCATTTT.

The chain carries TRBV29-1 and TRBJ2-1, with 8 bases aligning to TRBD2. Germline CDR1 SQVTM, CDR2 ANQGSEA. CDR3 length equals 12 residues. The J segment lost 7 bases and the V segment lost 6 bases, leaving 5 bases of the junction unmatched. The CDR3 DNA reads as TGCAGCGTAGCGGGAGTGACAAATGAGCAGTTCTTC. Its translation: CSVAGVTNEQFF.

This clone was recorded once. The chain employs TRBV19 and TRBJ2-4, with 8 bases fitting TRBD2. The CDR3 is made up of 15 amino acids. Trimming took 5 bases from V and 5 from J; bases not matched to a gene: 8. The germline V gene has CDR1 LNHDA and CDR2 SQIVND (reference sequence). CDR3 DNA sequence: TGTGCCAGTAGTTCCAGGACTAGCATCGAAAACATTCAGTACTTC. This encodes CASSSRTSIENIQYF. Supplemented by reference TRBV19 and TRBJ2-4, the full variable domain reads DGGITQSPKYLFRKEGQNVTLSCEQNLNHDAMYWYRQDPGQGLRLIYYSQIVNDFQKGDIAEGYSVSREKKESFPLTVTSAQKNPTAFYLCASSSRTSIENIQYFGAGTRLSVL.

V usage is TRBV18 and J usage is TRBJ1-2; D is undetermined. V was trimmed by 3 bases and J by 6 bases, leaving 17 bases between them. Germline V gives CDR1 KGHSH, CDR2 LQKENI. CDR3 length: 15 residues. The CDR3 reads CASSPLEGLSNGYTF. Written as DNA, the CDR3 is TGTGCCAGCTCACCCCTGGAGGGATTGAGTAATGGCTACACCTTC.

This clone has a single count. The chain couples TRBV9 to TRBJ2-7; 8 nucleotides align to TRBD1. In germline, CDR1 is SGDLS, CDR2 YYNGEE. CDR3 length: 16 residues. V was clipped by 0 bases and J by 2 bases; unmatched bases: 7. Written as DNA, the CDR3 is TGTGCCAGCAGCGTAGGGGTTACAGGGGGAACCTACGAGCAGTACTTC. Amino acids: CASSVGVTGGTYEQYF. Supplemented by reference TRBV9 and TRBJ2-7, the full variable domain reads DSGVTQTPKHLITATGQRVTLRCSPRSGDLSVYWYQQSLDQGLQFLIQYYNGEERAKGNILERFSAQQFPDLHSELNLSSLELGDSALYFCASSVGVTGGTYEQYFGPGTRLTVT.

This rearrangement joins TRBV6-5 to TRBJ2-5, with D possibly TRBD2 on 5 matching bases. Germline CDR1 and CDR2: MNHEY and SVGAGI. CDR3 size: 15 residues. Trimming removed 6 bases at V and 7 bases at J, with 21 bases between. CDR3 protein: CASSPLKGDRGTQYF. In DNA, the CDR3 is TGTGCCAGCAGCCCTCTAAAGGGCGATCGGGGGACCCAGTACTTC.

V gene TRBV6-6 combines with J gene TRBJ2-2, with D perhaps TRBD2 (5 bases). V shed 2 bases and J shed 6 bases, with 10 bases lying between them. Germline-derived CDR1 and CDR2 are MNHNY and SVGAGI (reference sequence). CDR3 length equals 14 residues. CDR3 protein: CASSYGGSAGELFF. Here the CDR3 DNA reads TGTGCCAGCAGTTACGGTGGGAGCGCCGGGGAGCTGTTTTTT.

The V and J genes are TRBV6-6 and TRBJ2-7; weak D call: TRBD1 (6 bases). The CDR3 covers 14 residues. Between the trimmed V and J ends, which lost 2 bases and 4 bases, there was a span of 12 bases. Germline-derived CDR1 and CDR2 are MNHNY and SVGAGI (reference sequence). CDR3 DNA: TGTGCCAGCAGTTACAGCCGGGACATATACGAGCAGTACTTC. This encodes CASSYSRDIYEQYF.

The rearrangement joins TRBV4-2 to TRBJ1-4; 7 nucleotides match TRBD1. V shed 0 bases and J 8 bases; nucleotides not matched to a gene: 6. Germline CDR1 is LGHNA and CDR2 is YNFKEQ. The CDR3 has 15 amino acids. In DNA, the CDR3 is TGTGCCAGCAGCCAAGAACAGGGGAAAGGGGAAAAACTGTTTTTT. This encodes CASSQEQGKGEKLFF.

The gene calls are TRBV4-2 and TRBJ2-3, with 9 bases matching TRBD2. The CDR3 length is 16 residues. After removal of 0 bases from V and 4 bases from J, the junction contained 5 bases not matched to a gene. Germline values: CDR1 LGHNA, CDR2 YNFKEQ. In DNA form, the CDR3 reads TGTGCCAGCAGCCAAGAGGGTAGCGGGAGCCCAGATACGCAGTATTTT. This translates into CASSQEGSGSPDTQYF.

This chain connects TRBV13 to TRBJ2-3, with TRBD2 matching over 8 bases. The CDR3 is 14 amino acids. Trimming removed 4 bases from V and 4 bases from J; junction bases left unmatched: 4. Per germline, CDR1 PRHDT and CDR2 FYEKMQ (reference sequence). The CDR3 loop is CASSSVAGPDTQYF. As DNA, the CDR3 is TGTGCCAGCAGCTCGGTAGCGGGACCAGATACGCAGTATTTT.

The V and J genes are TRBV11-2 and TRBJ1-2; no clear D gene. This CDR3 contains 13 residues. Trimming removed 0 bases at V and 1 base at J, with 3 bases between. The germline V gene has CDR1 SGHAT and CDR2 FQNNGV. The CDR3 here is CASSLDINYGYTF. CDR3 nucleotides: TGTGCCAGCAGCTTAGATATTAACTATGGCTACACCTTC.

V gene TRBV10-2 combines with J gene TRBJ2-1; 10 bases agree with TRBD2. The V segment lost 5 bases and the J segment 8 bases; nucleotides outside the gene matches: 6. Germline V CDR1 and CDR2: WSHSY, SAAADI. CDR3 length: 14 amino acids. CDR3 DNA: TGCGCCAGCAGTCCCCAGCGGGAGGGCCATGAGCAGTTCTTC. Translating it yields CASSPQREGHEQFF.

The genes are TRBV5-6 and TRBJ2-7, with 7 bases that match TRBD1. Germline V gene data show CDR1 as SGHDT and CDR2 as YYEEEE. The CDR3 sequence is 14 residues long. V shed 4 bases and J 2 bases; nucleotides not matched to a gene: 6. DNA of the CDR3: TGTGCCAGCAGCCTACTACAGGGGACCTACGAGCAGTACTTC. Its translation: CASSLLQGTYEQYF.

The V call is TRBV15, the J call TRBJ2-1; D is unresolved. The germline gives CDR1 LNHNV, CDR2 YYDKDF (reference sequence). The ends were cut back, 0 bases at V and 9 bases at J, with 9 bases in the middle. The CDR3 covers 13 residues. The DNA of the CDR3 is TGTGCCACCAGCAGAGATTCGGTCGGTGAGCAGTTCTTC. This gives the protein CATSRDSVGEQFF.

The V and J genes are TRBV5-6 and TRBJ1-5, with 9 bases identical to TRBD1. V trimming: 4 bases; J trimming: 1 base; junction bases outside the gene matches: 6. The CDR3 totals 16 residues. Germline CDR1 SGHDT, CDR2 YYEEEE. The CDR3 region is CASSETGGLSNQPQHF. The CDR3 nucleotides are TGTGCCAGCAGCGAAACAGGGGGCTTAAGCAATCAGCCCCAGCATTTT.

The chain uses TRBV7-9 and TRBJ2-3; D not resolved. Germline-derived CDR1 and CDR2 are SEHNR and FQNEAQ (reference sequence). V was pared by 6 bases and J by 8 bases, with 15 bases between. CDR3 length: 13 residues. The CDR3 region has the DNA TGTGCCAGCAGGTCAGGAATCGTCCCTACGCAGTATTTT. The encoded protein is CASRSGIVPTQYF.

V usage is TRBV7-9 and J usage is TRBJ2-1, with D possibly TRBD2 on 7 matching bases. CDR3 length equals 12 residues. Germline V gene sequence: CDR1 SEHNR, CDR2 FQNEAQ (reference sequence). V was cut by 5 bases and J by 14 bases, with 16 bases left in between. The CDR3 sequence: CASSARGGTEFF. CDR3 bases: TGTGCCAGCAGCGCAAGGGGGGGCACGGAGTTCTTC.